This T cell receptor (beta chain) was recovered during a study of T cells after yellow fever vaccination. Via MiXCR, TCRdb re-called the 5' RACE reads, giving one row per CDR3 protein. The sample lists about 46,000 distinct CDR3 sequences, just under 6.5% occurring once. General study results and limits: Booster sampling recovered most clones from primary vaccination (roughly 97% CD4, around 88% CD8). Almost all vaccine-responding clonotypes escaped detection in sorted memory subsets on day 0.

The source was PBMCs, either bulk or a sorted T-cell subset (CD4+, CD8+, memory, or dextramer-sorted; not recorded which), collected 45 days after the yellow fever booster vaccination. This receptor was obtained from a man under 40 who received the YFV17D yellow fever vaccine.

CDR3: CASSLTARHEQYF. CDR3 coding DNA: TGTGCCAGCAGTTTAACAGCGCGCCACGAGCAGTACTTC. The gene calls are TRBV6-2 or TRBV6-3 and TRBJ2-7; no definite D call. Germline CDR1 and CDR2: MNHEY and SVGEGT. The V and J ends lost 4 bases and 5 bases respectively, with 12 bases between them. The length of the CDR3 is 13 residues.